These T cell receptor beta chains were read from a single sample in a study of tumor-infiltrating lymphocytes in primary liver carcinoma. TCRdb recomputed calls from the multiplex PCR reads with MiXCR, one row per CDR3 protein. The sample carries over 250,000 distinct CDR3 sequences, 50% to 75% recorded once. The sample comprised peripheral blood. The receptors shown here come from a woman aged 25 to 45 with primary liver carcinoma and hepatitis B virus infection. CDR3s include the opening cysteine and the closing phenylalanine or tryptophan. The D gene is left open where the match is weak. Size is omitted from some rows. Given values are once, few, many or a class for expanded clones.

J gene: TRBJ2-1
CDR3 length: 19
D gene: .
clone size: .
V gene: TRBV7-9
CDR3 protein: CASSSPGLTASRDHNEQFF
CDR3 DNA: TGTGCCAGCAGCTCCCCGGGACTCACTGCCTCAAGGGATCACAATGAGCAGTTCTTC

J gene: TRBJ2-2
CDR3 length: 13
D gene: .
clone size: few
V gene: TRBV24-1
CDR3 protein: CATSDRGAGELFF
CDR3 DNA: TGTGCCACCAGTGATCGCGGGGCCGGGGAGCTGTTTTTT

J gene: TRBJ1-1
CDR3 length: 15
D gene: .
clone size: few
V gene: TRBV4-3
CDR3 protein: CASSQGSGLNTEAFF
CDR3 DNA: TGCGCCAGCAGCCAAGGCTCAGGCTTGAACACTGAAGCTTTCTTT

J gene: TRBJ2-2
CDR3 length: 19
D gene: TRBD2
clone size: .
V gene: TRBV5-1
CDR3 protein: CASSFPLRSGRSGIGELFF
CDR3 DNA: TGCGCCAGCAGCTTTCCCCTGCGTAGCGGGAGATCGGGAATCGGGGAGCTGTTTTTT

J gene: TRBJ1-2
CDR3 length: 14
D gene: .
clone size: .
V gene: TRBV28
CDR3 protein: CASSFIKSNYGYTF
CDR3 DNA: TGTGCCAGCAGTTTTATCAAATCTAACTATGGCTACACCTTC

J gene: TRBJ2-3
CDR3 length: 14
D gene: TRBD2
clone size: many
V gene: TRBV12-3/TRBV12-4
CDR3 protein: CASSLSSGSDTQYF
CDR3 DNA: TGTGCCAGCAGTTTATCTAGCGGGAGCGATACGCAGTATTTT

J gene: TRBJ1-5
CDR3 length: 13
D gene: .
clone size: many
V gene: TRBV12-3/TRBV12-4
CDR3 protein: CASSLGSNQPQHF
CDR3 DNA: TGTGCCAGCAGCTTGGGATCTAATCAGCCCCAGCATTTT

J gene: TRBJ2-2
CDR3 length: 17
D gene: TRBD1
clone size: few
V gene: TRBV6-6
CDR3 protein: CASRGLRTGGVSGELFF
CDR3 DNA: TGTGCCAGCAGGGGACTGAGGACAGGGGGCGTGTCGGGGGAGCTGTTTTTT

J gene: TRBJ2-7
CDR3 length: 15
D gene: TRBD2
clone size: .
V gene: TRBV10-1
CDR3 protein: CASRRTSGILGEQYF
CDR3 DNA: TGCGCCAGCAGGCGGACTAGCGGGATTCTGGGCGAGCAGTACTTC

J gene: TRBJ2-3
CDR3 length: 15
D gene: TRBD2
clone size: once
V gene: TRBV11-2
CDR3 protein: CVNSLGLAGADTQYF
CDR3 DNA: TGTGTCAACAGCTTAGGACTAGCGGGAGCAGATACGCAGTATTTT

J gene: TRBJ2-7
CDR3 length: 16
D gene: TRBD2
clone size: .
V gene: TRBV4-3
CDR3 protein: CASSALGLAGVDEQYF
CDR3 DNA: TGCGCCAGCAGCGCCCTCGGACTAGCGGGAGTCGACGAGCAGTACTTC

J gene: TRBJ1-2
CDR3 length: 14
D gene: .
clone size: once
V gene: TRBV11-3
CDR3 protein: CASSPVGLDYGYTF
CDR3 DNA: TGTGCCAGCAGCCCCGTCGGACTTGACTATGGCTACACTTTC

J gene: TRBJ2-7
CDR3 length: 12
D gene: .
clone size: many
V gene: TRBV6-5
CDR3 protein: CASTGTSYEQYF
CDR3 DNA: TGTGCCAGCACCGGGACATCCTACGAGCAGTACTTC

J gene: TRBJ2-1
CDR3 length: 15
D gene: TRBD2
clone size: many
V gene: TRBV29-1
CDR3 protein: CSVNIAGGPMNEQFF
CDR3 DNA: TGCAGCGTCAATATAGCGGGAGGGCCTATGAATGAGCAGTTCTTC

J gene: TRBJ1-5
CDR3 length: 14
D gene: .
clone size: many
V gene: TRBV11-2
CDR3 protein: CASSFWGPDQPQHF
CDR3 DNA: TGTGCCAGCAGCTTCTGGGGGCCCGATCAGCCCCAGCATTTT

J gene: TRBJ2-7
CDR3 length: 13
D gene: .
clone size: many
V gene: TRBV6-5
CDR3 protein: CASRGTGWYEQYF
CDR3 DNA: TGTGCCAGCAGAGGAACAGGGTGGTACGAGCAGTACTTC

J gene: TRBJ1-2
CDR3 length: 15
D gene: .
clone size: .
V gene: TRBV4-2
CDR3 protein: CASSLDPTGRYGYTF
CDR3 DNA: TGTGCCAGCAGCCTCGACCCAACAGGGCGCTATGGCTACACCTTC

J gene: TRBJ2-7
CDR3 length: 11
D gene: .
clone size: few
V gene: TRBV4-1
CDR3 protein: CASSDTREQYF
CDR3 DNA: TGCGCCAGCAGCGACACACGCGAGCAGTACTTC

J gene: TRBJ1-1
CDR3 length: 11
D gene: .
clone size: many
V gene: TRBV12-3/TRBV12-4
CDR3 protein: CASSDLAEAFF
CDR3 DNA: TGTGCCAGCAGCGATTTGGCTGAAGCTTTCTTT

J gene: TRBJ2-7
CDR3 length: 15
D gene: TRBD2
clone size: .
V gene: TRBV6-1
CDR3 protein: CANSRAGGLTCEQYF
CDR3 DNA: TGTGCCAACAGCCGAGCGGGAGGGTTGACCTGCGAGCAGTACTTC

J gene: TRBJ2-7
CDR3 length: 15
D gene: TRBD2
clone size: .
V gene: TRBV5-6
CDR3 protein: CARVRIGTIIYEQYF
CDR3 DNA: TGTGCCAGGGTTCGAATAGGGACTATCATCTACGAGCAGTACTTC

J gene: TRBJ2-7
CDR3 length: 16
D gene: TRBD2
clone size: .
V gene: TRBV4-1
CDR3 protein: CTSSQDRTSGWDEQYF
CDR3 DNA: TGCACCAGCAGCCAAGATCGTACTAGCGGGTGGGACGAGCAATACTTC

J gene: TRBJ2-4
CDR3 length: 16
D gene: .
clone size: many
V gene: TRBV11-3
CDR3 protein: CASSPAGILAKNIQYF
CDR3 DNA: TGTGCCAGCAGCCCAGCCGGGATCCTAGCCAAAAACATTCAGTACTTC

J gene: TRBJ2-1
CDR3 length: 13
D gene: .
clone size: many
V gene: TRBV6-1
CDR3 protein: CASKQGRNNEQFF
CDR3 DNA: TGTGCCAGCAAACAGGGGAGGAACAATGAGCAGTTCTTC

J gene: TRBJ1-2
CDR3 length: 12
D gene: .
clone size: once
V gene: TRBV28
CDR3 protein: CASSTGNCGYTF
CDR3 DNA: TGTGCCAGTAGTACAGGGAACTGTGGCTACACCTTC

J gene: TRBJ2-6
CDR3 length: 13
D gene: .
clone size: many
V gene: TRBV6-6
CDR3 protein: CASRGLGANVLTF
CDR3 DNA: TGTGCCAGCAGAGGACTTGGGGCCAACGTCCTGACTTTC

J gene: TRBJ2-3
CDR3 length: 16
D gene: TRBD2
clone size: .
V gene: TRBV12-3/TRBV12-4
CDR3 protein: CASSLATSGSQDTQYF
CDR3 DNA: TGTGCCAGCAGTTTGGCGACTAGCGGGAGTCAAGATACGCAGTATTTT

J gene: TRBJ2-2
CDR3 length: 16
D gene: .
clone size: .
V gene: TRBV5-4
CDR3 protein: CASSSSGSATTGELFF
CDR3 DNA: TGTGCCAGCAGCAGCTCTGGAAGTGCTACCACCGGGGAGCTGTTTTTT

J gene: TRBJ2-3
CDR3 length: 16
D gene: TRBD1
clone size: few
V gene: TRBV2
CDR3 protein: CASSERDRGRGDTQYF
CDR3 DNA: TGTGCCAGCAGTGAAAGGGACAGGGGGCGCGGAGATACGCAGTATTTT

J gene: TRBJ1-2
CDR3 length: 12
D gene: .
clone size: many
V gene: TRBV6-5
CDR3 protein: CASSYSGYGYTF
CDR3 DNA: TGTGCCAGCAGTTACTCCGGCTATGGCTACACCTTC

J gene: TRBJ1-5
CDR3 length: 15
D gene: TRBD1
clone size: .
V gene: TRBV2
CDR3 protein: CASGRRGQSNQPQHF
CDR3 DNA: TGTGCCAGCGGGCGCAGGGGGCAGAGCAATCAGCCCCAGCATTTT

J gene: TRBJ2-7
CDR3 length: 14
D gene: .
clone size: once
V gene: TRBV28
CDR3 protein: CVSSPNYTPYEQYF
CDR3 DNA: TGTGTCAGCAGCCCCAACTATACCCCCTACGAGCAGTACTTC